This T cell receptor beta chain was retrieved from a study of T cells after posttransplantation cyclophosphamide. Study-wide points: TRB clonality was highly associated with recipient CMV seropositivity and reactivation. Later blood repertoires were often dominated by clones from the donor CD8+ memory compartment.

The repertoire was sequenced with immunoSEQ multiplex PCR; TCRdb's copy has only in-frame clones and lacks some. The data hold about 43,000 clones, with 90% observed a single time. Treatment was busulfan-fludarabine conditioning, a marrow graft, and cyclophosphamide on days +3 and +4. With regard to this clone: The antigen is undetermined.

The V end lost 3 bases, the J end lost 7 bases, and 19 bases lay between the germline ends. The CDR3 consists of 16 residues. Germline assignment: CDR1 SGHRS and CDR2 YFSETQ. Sample: PBMCs, taken about 60 days after allogeneic stem cell transplant with posttransplant cyclophosphamide. The TCR comes from a male patient between 60 and 69 years old who received an allogeneic stem cell transplant from a related donor and was CMV-positive. A share of the T cells may be of graft donor origin. The V and J genes are TRBV5-1 and TRBJ2-2, with D perhaps matching TRBD2 (7 bases). The CDR3 is CASSSLRGGPGGELFF. The CDR3 region has the DNA TGCGCCAGCAGCTCGCTGAGGGGGGGGCCCGGCGGGGAGCTGTTTTTT.